This section outlines one TCR beta chain sequence together with its context. Other DNA sequences of this sample code for an identical CDR3. Sequenced by immunoSEQ multiplex PCR; TCRdb stores in-frame clones only, minus some. The table shows 2 million to 2.5 million clones, with less than 95% occurring only once. This entry belongs to a study of shared clonotypes between healthy human individuals. Trimming cost V 4 bases and J 2 bases, with 10 bases left between them. From germline, CDR1 is SNHLY and CDR2 FYNNEI. CDR3 size: 14 residues. Sequencing was performed on naive CD4+ T cells from PBMCs. Subset reported: CD45RA+ positively selected. J is TRBJ2-3 and V is TRBV2, with D perhaps matching TRBD1 (5 bases). The clonotype comes from a man aged 18 to 30 in good health. Some clones in this sample may be carry-over from other donors' samples. The CDR3 reads CASSAQGPTDTQYF. Written as DNA, the CDR3 is TGTGCCAGCAGTGCTCAGGGTCCCACAGATACGCAGTATTTT. Together with reference TRBV2 and TRBJ2-3, the CDR3 gives the full variable domain: EPEVTQTPSHQVTQMGQEVILRCVPISNHLYFYWYRQILGQKVEFLVSFYNNEISEKSEIFDDQFSVERPDGSNFTLKIRSTKLEDSAMYFCASSAQGPTDTQYFGPGTRLTVL.